Listed below are T cell receptor beta chains from one sample, sequenced in a study of regulatory T cells in long-lasting Graves disease. TCRdb fed the multiplex PCR reads into MiXCR, producing one record per CDR3 protein. This table holds about 420,000 distinct CDR3 sequences, about 16% found once. These records were also assigned to another study, of T cells in Graves' hyperthyroidism and ophthalmopathy.

The sample here was peripheral blood mononuclear cells (PBMCs), taken at new diagnosis, from a patient treated with antithyroid drugs. All receptors come from a woman younger than 30 with Graves disease. The CDR3 runs from the conserved cysteine through the conserved F or W. Fields, in order: D gene, J gene, V gene, CDR3 protein. D genes are given only for firm matches.

NA,TRBJ1-1,TRBV6-5,CASSYSPLLTEAFF
TRBD2,TRBJ2-3,TRBV19,CASSSLARDTQYF
TRBD2,TRBJ2-3,TRBV12-3/TRBV12-4,CASRTSGSTDTQYF
NA,TRBJ2-3,TRBV7-2,CASSRSDTQYF
NA,TRBJ2-1,TRBV20-1,CSAREDEFPEQFF
TRBD1,TRBJ1-1,TRBV12-3/TRBV12-4,CATHWAGGSEAFF
TRBD2,TRBJ2-7,TRBV7-2,CASSTFASGSSGFFYEQYF
NA,TRBJ2-7,TRBV28,CASSDGIYEQYF
NA,TRBJ2-1,TRBV28,CASSLLFGAGYNEQFF
NA,TRBJ2-3,TRBV5-1,CASSRPSTDTQYF
TRBD1,TRBJ2-1,TRBV6-9,CASSYLPGQGLNEQFF
NA,TRBJ1-1,TRBV28,CASRWGLNTEAFF
NA,TRBJ2-2,TRBV7-8,CASSLGEGELFF
TRBD2,TRBJ2-7,TRBV5-1,CASSLGIAGVEEQYF
TRBD1,TRBJ2-3,TRBV7-3,CASSFGQGTQYF
NA,TRBJ2-1,TRBV20-1,CSARDNTLAPEQFF
TRBD1,TRBJ2-3,TRBV25-1,CASNQGARDTQYF
NA,TRBJ1-1,TRBV7-2,CASSPLAGTEAFF
TRBD1,TRBJ2-7,TRBV28,CASSPGQGGSRYF
NA,TRBJ1-1,TRBV15,CASSIGRAYEAFF
TRBD1,TRBJ1-1,TRBV29-1,CSVEMGQGGNRAFF
TRBD2,TRBJ2-7,TRBV20-1,CSANYQREGLEQYF
TRBD1,TRBJ1-5,TRBV27,CASRGQGSNEPQHF
TRBD1,TRBJ2-7,TRBV6-1,CASNDPGQGNEQYF
TRBD1,TRBJ1-1,TRBV20-1,CSVNGIQGVYTEAFF
NA,TRBJ2-1,TRBV28,CASIFSGSPGVEQFF
TRBD1,TRBJ2-7,TRBV12-3/TRBV12-4,CASSPRDRGTQYF
NA,TRBJ1-1,TRBV10-3,CGPRMMEAFF
TRBD2,TRBJ2-5,TRBV6-1,CASGGAGGRLETQYF
NA,TRBJ2-7,TRBV6-1,CASSQGGRGDEQYF
NA,TRBJ2-1,TRBV28,CASSSQGRRAYDEQFF
TRBD1,TRBJ1-2,TRBV3-1,CASSRQGGYGYTF
NA,TRBJ2-7,TRBV6-1,CASSRETYYEQYF
NA,TRBJ1-2,TRBV18,CASSSQTAAYGYTF
NA,TRBJ2-1,TRBV18,CASSPAQNEQFF
TRBD2,TRBJ2-1,TRBV7-7,CASSLGQGLAGYNEQFF
NA,TRBJ2-7,TRBV27,CASSPRAGTGLSYEQYF